This is a list of T cell receptor beta chains from one sample in a study of lung T cells in sarcoidosis with Löfgren's syndrome. From the reads, TCRdb called clonotypes with MiXCR, one entry per CDR3 protein. The sample consists of 15,000 to 25,000 distinct CDR3 sequences, about 20% of them appearing once. Sequenced sample: CD4+ T cells from PBMCs. Source of these receptors: a human donor with sarcoidosis (Löfgren's syndrome or another form), or a control subject (not recorded which). CDR3s include the opening cysteine and the closing phenylalanine or tryptophan. The D gene is left open where the match is weak. Only part of the rows carry a size: once, few, many, or a class if the clone is expanded.

J gene	clone size	V gene	D gene	CDR3 protein	CDR3 DNA
TRBJ1-3	many	TRBV6-1	NA	CASSYTGLSGNTIYF	TGTGCCAGCAGTTATACAGGACTCTCTGGAAACACCATATATTTT
TRBJ2-7	NA	TRBV4-2	NA	CASSQDMAEPYEQYF	TGTGCCAGCAGCCAAGATATGGCGGAACCCTACGAGCAGTACTTC
TRBJ2-5	many	TRBV27	TRBD2	CASRPGLAERRETQYF	TGTGCCAGCAGGCCGGGACTAGCGGAGCGGCGGGAGACCCAGTACTTC
TRBJ2-3	NA	TRBV6-5	NA	CASDSPRLADTQYF	TGTGCCAGCGATTCTCCCCGCCTGGCAGATACGCAGTATTTT
TRBJ2-1	many	TRBV19	TRBD1	CASSIGQANEQFF	TGTGCCAGTAGTATCGGACAGGCCAATGAGCAGTTCTTC
TRBJ2-1	many	TRBV28	TRBD2	CARGLAGFNEQFF	TGTGCCAGAGGACTAGCGGGGTTCAATGAGCAGTTCTTC
TRBJ2-7	NA	TRBV29-1	TRBD2	CSVEFLGLAGAYGQYF	TGCAGCGTTGAGTTCTTAGGGCTAGCGGGAGCCTACGGGCAGTACTTC
TRBJ2-2	many	TRBV20-1	NA	CSASHGPHTGELFF	TGCAGTGCTAGTCATGGACCTCACACCGGGGAGCTGTTTTTT
TRBJ1-1	many	TRBV5-1	NA	CASSPSDRSNTEAFF	TGCGCCAGCAGCCCATCGGACAGATCAAACACTGAAGCTTTCTTT
TRBJ1-6	many	TRBV7-3	NA	CASSPDRNSPLHF	TGTGCCAGCAGCCCGGACAGAAATTCACCCCTCCACTTT
TRBJ2-5	many	TRBV12-3/TRBV12-4	NA	CASSPPLRAGPYQETQYF	TGTGCCAGCAGCCCCCCCCTAAGGGCGGGGCCCTACCAAGAGACCCAGTACTTC
TRBJ2-7	many	TRBV25-1	TRBD1	CASNPRGWHYEQYF	TGTGCCTCCAACCCCAGGGGGTGGCACTACGAGCAGTACTTC
TRBJ2-7	many	TRBV28	NA	CASTEEGVFYEQYF	TGTGCCAGCACCGAGGAGGGGGTTTTCTACGAGCAGTACTTC
TRBJ2-1	many	TRBV24-1	TRBD2	CATSLAGASYNEQFF	TGTGCCACCAGCTTAGCGGGAGCGAGTTACAATGAGCAGTTCTTC
TRBJ2-5	many	TRBV5-6	TRBD2	CASSSSSGRRLQETQYF	TGTGCCAGCAGCTCCTCTAGCGGGAGGCGACTACAGGAGACCCAGTACTTC
TRBJ1-3	NA	TRBV24-1	NA	CATSDRGNTTYF	TGTGCCACCAGTGATCGGGGGAACACCACATATTTT
TRBJ1-1	NA	TRBV27	NA	CASSLQKGTLNTEAFF	TGTGCCAGCAGTTTACAAAAAGGTACCCTCAACACTGAGGCTTTCTTT
TRBJ1-5	many	TRBV28	TRBD1	CASRAVMTGGNQPQHF	TGTGCCAGCAGGGCCGTAATGACAGGGGGTAATCAGCCCCAGCATTTT
TRBJ2-1	medium-sized	TRBV28	TRBD1	CASSGQVKYNEQFF	TGTGCCAGCAGTGGACAGGTCAAGTACAATGAGCAGTTCTTC
TRBJ2-1	NA	TRBV3-1	TRBD1	CASSSDRGAYNEQFF	TGTGCCAGCAGTTCGGACAGGGGCGCCTACAATGAGCAGTTCTTC
TRBJ2-2	NA	TRBV2	NA	CASSLDSANTGELFF	TGTGCCAGCAGTTTAGACAGCGCGAACACCGGGGAGCTGTTTTTT
TRBJ2-1	NA	TRBV5-4	TRBD1	CASSLDFRGNEQFF	TGTGCCAGCAGCTTGGATTTCAGGGGGAATGAGCAGTTCTTC
TRBJ1-2	many	TRBV29-1	NA	CSVEAVADYGYTF	TGCAGCGTTGAGGCAGTGGCGGACTATGGCTACACCTTC